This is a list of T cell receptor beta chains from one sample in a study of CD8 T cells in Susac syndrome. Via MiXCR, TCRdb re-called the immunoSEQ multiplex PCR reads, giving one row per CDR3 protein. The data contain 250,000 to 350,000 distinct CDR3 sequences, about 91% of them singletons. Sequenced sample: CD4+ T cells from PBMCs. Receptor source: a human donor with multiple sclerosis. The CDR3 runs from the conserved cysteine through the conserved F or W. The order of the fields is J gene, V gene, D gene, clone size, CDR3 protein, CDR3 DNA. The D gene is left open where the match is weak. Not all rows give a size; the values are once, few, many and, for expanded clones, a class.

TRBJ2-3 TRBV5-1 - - CASSLPGSTDTQYF TGCGCCAGCAGCTTGCCAGGGAGCACAGATACGCAGTATTTT
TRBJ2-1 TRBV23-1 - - CASSQSNRYNEQFF TGCGCCAGCAGTCAATCAAACAGATACAATGAGCAGTTCTTC
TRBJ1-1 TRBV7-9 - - CASSFGSSEAFF TGTGCCAGCAGCTTCGGCAGCAGTGAAGCTTTCTTT
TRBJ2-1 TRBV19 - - CASTISGGRVYNEQFF TGTGCCAGTACGATATCCGGGGGTCGAGTTTACAATGAGCAGTTCTTC
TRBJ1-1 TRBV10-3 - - CAISESARGTEAFF TGTGCCATCAGTGAGTCGGCCCGGGGCACTGAAGCTTTCTTT
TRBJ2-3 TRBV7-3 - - CASSSLGDTQYF TGTGCCAGCTCTTCCCTGGGGGATACGCAGTATTTT
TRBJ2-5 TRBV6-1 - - CASSELPVSRLQETQYF TGTGCCAGCAGTGAACTCCCAGTGAGCAGGCTCCAAGAGACCCAGTACTTC
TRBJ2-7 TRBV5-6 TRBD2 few CASSLAGGPVEQYF TGTGCCAGCAGCTTAGCGGGAGGGCCGGTGGAGCAGTACTTC
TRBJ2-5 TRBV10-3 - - CAAAGGAETQYF TGTGCCGCAGCAGGTGGGGCAGAGACCCAGTACTTC
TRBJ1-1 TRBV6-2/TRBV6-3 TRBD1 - CASRGTEKSNTEAFF TGTGCCAGCAGGGGGACAGAGAAATCGAACACTGAAGCTTTCTTT
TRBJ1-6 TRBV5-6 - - CASSLGPTATNSPLHF TGTGCCAGCAGCTTGGGCCCGACAGCTACGAATTCACCCCTCCACTTT
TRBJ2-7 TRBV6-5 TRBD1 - CASTRDSLTYEQYF TGTGCCAGCACCCGGGACAGCCTAACCTACGAGCAGTACTTC
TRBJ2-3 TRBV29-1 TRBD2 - CSVEEGAGGGDTQYF TGCAGCGTTGAAGAGGGAGCGGGGGGGGGAGATACGCAGTATTTT
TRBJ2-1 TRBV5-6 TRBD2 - CASSLDLLAGGRNEQFF TGTGCCAGCAGCTTGGACCTCCTAGCGGGAGGCCGCAATGAGCAGTTCTTC
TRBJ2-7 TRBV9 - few CASSPRLGPYEQYF TGTGCCAGCAGCCCCCGACTAGGCCCCTACGAGCAGTACTTC
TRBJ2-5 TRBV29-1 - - CSVAEETQYF TGCAGCGTTGCGGAAGAAACCCAGTACTTC
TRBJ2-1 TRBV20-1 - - CSAGGGLTASYNEQFF TGCAGTGCTGGGGGGGGCCTAACGGCTAGCTACAATGAGCAGTTCTTC
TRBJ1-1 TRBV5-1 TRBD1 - CASSFASGGADTEAFF TGCGCCAGCAGCTTCGCCTCAGGGGGCGCGGACACTGAAGCTTTCTTT
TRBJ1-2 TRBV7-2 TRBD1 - CASSLAVDRGAQGYTF TGTGCCAGCAGCTTAGCCGTAGACAGGGGCGCCCAGGGCTACACCTTC
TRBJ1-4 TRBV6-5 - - CASRGSTNEKLFF TGTGCCAGCAGAGGCTCAACTAATGAAAAACTGTTTTTT
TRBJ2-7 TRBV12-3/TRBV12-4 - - CASGQNYEQYF TGTGCCAGCGGACAGAACTACGAGCAGTACTTC
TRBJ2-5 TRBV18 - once CASSPGRGLGETQYF TGTGCCAGCTCACCAGGCAGGGGCCTCGGGGAGACCCAGTACTTC
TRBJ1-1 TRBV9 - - CASSPGTRTEAFF TGTGCCAGCAGCCCGGGGACACGCACTGAAGCTTTCTTT
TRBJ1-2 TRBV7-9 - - CASSAASSYTF TGTGCCAGCAGTGCCGCCTCCAGCTACACCTTC
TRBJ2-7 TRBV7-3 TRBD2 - CASSPNGAGAYEQYF TGTGCCAGCAGCCCGAATGGTGCGGGGGCCTACGAGCAGTACTTC
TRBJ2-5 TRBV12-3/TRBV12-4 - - CASSFMETQYF TGTGCCAGCAGTTTTATGGAGACCCAGTACTTC
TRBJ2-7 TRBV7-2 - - CASSPAASWKQYF TGTGCCAGCAGCCCTGCGGCTAGCTGGAAGCAGTACTTC
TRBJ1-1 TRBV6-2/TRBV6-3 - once CASSYSMGGARGKNTEAFF TGTGCCAGCAGTTACTCAATGGGTGGAGCGCGCGGGAAGAACACTGAAGCTTTCTTT
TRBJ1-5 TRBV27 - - CASGGQISNQPQHF TGTGCGAGCGGCGGACAGATTAGCAATCAGCCCCAGCATTTT
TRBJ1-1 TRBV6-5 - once CASSYSAYRKVGTEAFF TGTGCCAGCAGTTACTCGGCGTATCGAAAAGTAGGGACTGAAGCTTTCTTT
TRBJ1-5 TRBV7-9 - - CATANSNQPQHF TGTGCCACCGCAAATTCTAATCAGCCCCAGCATTTT
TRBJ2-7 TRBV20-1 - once CSASLGSSYEQYF TGCAGTGCGTCACTTGGGTCTAGTTACGAGCAGTACTTC
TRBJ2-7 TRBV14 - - CASSQGFTYEQYF TGTGCCAGCAGCCAAGGGTTTACCTACGAGCAGTACTTC
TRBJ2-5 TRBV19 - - CASGLGVETQYF TGTGCCAGCGGTTTGGGGGTCGAGACCCAGTACTTC
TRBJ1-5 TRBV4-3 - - CASSPPRGGRDNQPQHF TGCGCCAGCAGCCCACCCAGAGGGGGGCGAGACAATCAGCCCCAGCATTTT
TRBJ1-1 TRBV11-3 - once CASSPRRERTEAFF TGTGCCAGCAGCCCCCGGAGGGAACGCACTGAAGCTTTCTTT
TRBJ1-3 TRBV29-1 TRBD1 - CSVEAQGTGNTIYF TGCAGCGTTGAAGCACAGGGGACTGGAAACACCATATATTTT
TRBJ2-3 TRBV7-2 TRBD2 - CASSSLAGSPTDTQYF TGTGCCAGCAGCTCCTTAGCGGGCTCCCCCACAGATACGCAGTATTTT
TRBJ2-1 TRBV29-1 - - CSVELRDGSSYNEQFF TGCAGCGTTGAACTCAGGGACGGAAGCTCCTACAATGAGCAGTTCTTC
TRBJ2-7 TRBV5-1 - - CASSLEVSYEQYF TGCGCCAGCAGCTTGGAGGTCTCCTACGAGCAGTACTTC
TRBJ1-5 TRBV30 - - CAWSPDIGNQPQHF TGTGCCTGGAGTCCGGACATTGGCAATCAGCCCCAGCATTTT
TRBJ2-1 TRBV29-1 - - CSVELGPEQFF TGCAGCGTTGAACTCGGACCTGAGCAGTTCTTC
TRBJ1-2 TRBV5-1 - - CASSFYTGTNYGYTF TGCGCCAGCAGCTTCTATACCGGGACCAACTATGGCTACACCTTC
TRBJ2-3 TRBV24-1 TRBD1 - CATSGGGAGDTQYF TGTGCCACCAGTGGAGGGGGCGCGGGAGATACGCAGTATTTT
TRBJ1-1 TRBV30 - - CAWSRAGYGFF TGTGCCTGGAGCCGAGCAGGGTACGGTTTCTTT
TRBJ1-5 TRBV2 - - CASSAEGKGRVSILNQPQHF TGTGCCAGCAGTGCGGAAGGAAAGGGAAGGGTGTCGATATTAAATCAGCCCCAGCATTTT